The clone carrying this TCR beta chain was seen more than once but under ten times. Its antigen is still unknown. CDR1 is SNHLY and CDR2 is FYNNEI in the germline V gene. The CDR3 covers 15 residues. V gave up 6 bases and J gave up 0 bases; unmatched junction bases: 7. This sample is drawn from a study of shared clonotypes between healthy human individuals. General study results and limits: Clonotype sharing across a handful of donors was observed for about 5.5% of naive CD4 clonotypes. Since donors were few, the genetic and exposure-history diversity represented was limited.

Partitioning of CD4+ cells yielded a CD45RA+ naive subset and a CD45RA-negative memory subset. Here immunoSEQ multiplex PCR was the method, and the copy in TCRdb shows in-frame clones only, minus some. The data contain about 1.1 million clones, 70% to 80% of them singletons. The sequence came from a man aged 18 to 30 in good health. Some clones in this sample may be carry-over from other donors' samples. The specimen was memory CD4+ T cells from PBMCs. Subset specified: CD45RA-negative fraction. The V call is TRBV2, the J call TRBJ2-7; 8 bases line up with TRBD1. Written as DNA, the CDR3 is TGTGCCAGCAGCCGGGACAGGCCTACCTCCTACGAGCAGTACTTC. It yields the protein CASSRDRPTSYEQYF.